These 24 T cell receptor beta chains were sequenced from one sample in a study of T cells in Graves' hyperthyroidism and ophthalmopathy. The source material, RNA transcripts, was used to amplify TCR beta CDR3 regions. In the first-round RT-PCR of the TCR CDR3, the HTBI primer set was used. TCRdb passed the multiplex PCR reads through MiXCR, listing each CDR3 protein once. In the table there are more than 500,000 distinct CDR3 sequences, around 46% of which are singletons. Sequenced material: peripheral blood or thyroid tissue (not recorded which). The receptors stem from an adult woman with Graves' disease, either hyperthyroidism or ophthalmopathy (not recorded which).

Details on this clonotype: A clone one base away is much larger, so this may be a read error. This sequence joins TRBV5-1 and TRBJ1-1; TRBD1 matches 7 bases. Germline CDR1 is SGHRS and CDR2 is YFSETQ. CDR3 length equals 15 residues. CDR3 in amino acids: CTSSYRGGGFTEAFF. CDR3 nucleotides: TGCACCAGCAGCTACCGGGGAGGGGGCTTCACTGAAGCTTTCTTT.

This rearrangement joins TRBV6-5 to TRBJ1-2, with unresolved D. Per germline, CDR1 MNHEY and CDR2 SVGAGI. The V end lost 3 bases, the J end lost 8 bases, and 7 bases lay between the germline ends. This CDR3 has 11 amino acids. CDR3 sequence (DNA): TGTGCCAGCAGTTATTTCGCCGGCTACACCTTC. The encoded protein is CASSYFAGYTF.

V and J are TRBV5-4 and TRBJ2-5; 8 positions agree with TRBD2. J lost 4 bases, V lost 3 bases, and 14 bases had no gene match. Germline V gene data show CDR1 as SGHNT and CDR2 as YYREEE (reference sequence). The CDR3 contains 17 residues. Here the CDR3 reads CASSWTAGARIGETQYF. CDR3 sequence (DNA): TGTGCCAGCAGCTGGACAGCGGGAGCTCGGATCGGAGAGACCCAGTACTTC. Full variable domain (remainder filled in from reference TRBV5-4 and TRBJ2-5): ETGVTQSPTHLIKTRGQQVTLRCSSQSGHNTVSWYQQALGQGPQFIFQYYREEENGRGNFPPRFSGLQFPNYSSELNVNALELDDSALYLCASSWTAGARIGETQYFGPGTRLLVL.

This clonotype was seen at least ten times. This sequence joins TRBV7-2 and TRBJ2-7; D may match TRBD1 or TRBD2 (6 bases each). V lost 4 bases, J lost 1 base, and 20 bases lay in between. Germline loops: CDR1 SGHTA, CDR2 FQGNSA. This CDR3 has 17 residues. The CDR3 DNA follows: TGTGCCAGCAGCTCCCAGGCGGGGACAAACCCTTCCTACGAGCAGTACTTC. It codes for CASSSQAGTNPSYEQYF.

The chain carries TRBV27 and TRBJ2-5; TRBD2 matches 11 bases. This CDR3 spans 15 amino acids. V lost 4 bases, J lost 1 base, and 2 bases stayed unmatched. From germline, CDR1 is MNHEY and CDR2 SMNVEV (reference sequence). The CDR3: CASSYGTSGQETQYF. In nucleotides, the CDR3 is TGTGCCAGCAGTTATGGGACTAGCGGCCAAGAGACCCAGTACTTC.

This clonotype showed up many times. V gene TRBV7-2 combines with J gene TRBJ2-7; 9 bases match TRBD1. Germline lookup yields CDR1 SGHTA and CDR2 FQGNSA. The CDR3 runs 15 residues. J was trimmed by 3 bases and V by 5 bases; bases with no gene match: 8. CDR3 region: CASSQGTGIGYEQYF. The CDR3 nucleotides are TGTGCCAGCAGCCAAGGGACAGGGATAGGCTACGAGCAGTACTTC.

CDR3: CASRTMGGSNEKLFF. The CDR3 DNA reads TGTGCCAGCAGAACTATGGGCGGATCTAATGAAAAACTGTTTTTT. The chain is built from TRBV7-2 and TRBJ1-4, with D unresolved. The CDR3 totals 15 residues. Trimming cost V 6 bases and J 3 bases, with 14 bases left between them. Germline CDR1 SGHTA, CDR2 FQGNSA.

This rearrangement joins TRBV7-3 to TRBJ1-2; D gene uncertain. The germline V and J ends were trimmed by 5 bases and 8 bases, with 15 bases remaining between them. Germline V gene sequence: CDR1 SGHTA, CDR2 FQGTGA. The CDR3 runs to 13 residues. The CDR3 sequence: CASSPGPGGGYTF. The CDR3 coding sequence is TGTGCCAGCAGCCCAGGACCGGGAGGAGGCTACACCTTC.

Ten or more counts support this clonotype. CDR3: CSAGRRLYSNQPQHF. The DNA for the CDR3 is TGCAGTGCTGGAAGACGTCTATATAGCAATCAGCCCCAGCATTTT. J is TRBJ1-5 and V is TRBV20-1; D unresolved. The CDR3 has 15 amino acids. V lost 5 bases, J lost 0 bases, and 14 bases lay in between. CDR1 and CDR2 from the germline V gene are DFQATT and SNEGSKA (reference sequence).

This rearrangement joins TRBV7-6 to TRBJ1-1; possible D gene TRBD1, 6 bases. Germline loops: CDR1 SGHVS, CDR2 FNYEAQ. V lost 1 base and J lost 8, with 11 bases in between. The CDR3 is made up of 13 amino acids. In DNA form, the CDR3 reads TGTGCCAGCAGCTTAGGGGACAAAAACGAAGCTTTCTTT. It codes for CASSLGDKNEAFF. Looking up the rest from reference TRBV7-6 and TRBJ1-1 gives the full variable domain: GAGVSQSPRYKVTKRGQDVALRCDPISGHVSLYWYRQALGQGPEFLTYFNYEAQQDKSGLPNDRFSAERPEGSISTLTIQRTEQRDSAMYRCASSLGDKNEAFFGQGTRLTVV.

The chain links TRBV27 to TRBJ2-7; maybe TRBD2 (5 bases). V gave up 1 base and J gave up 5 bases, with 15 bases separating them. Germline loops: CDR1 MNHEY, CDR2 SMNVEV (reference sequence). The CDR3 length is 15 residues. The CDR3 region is CASSLLGGWADEQYF. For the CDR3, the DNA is TGTGCCAGCAGTTTATTAGGCGGGTGGGCAGACGAGCAGTACTTC.

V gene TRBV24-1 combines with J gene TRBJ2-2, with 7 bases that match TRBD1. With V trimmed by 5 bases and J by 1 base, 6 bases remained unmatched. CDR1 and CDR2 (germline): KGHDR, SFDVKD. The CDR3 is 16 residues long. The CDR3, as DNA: TGTGCCACCAGTGCTAGGGGACAGATGAACACCGGGGAGCTGTTTTTT. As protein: CATSARGQMNTGELFF.

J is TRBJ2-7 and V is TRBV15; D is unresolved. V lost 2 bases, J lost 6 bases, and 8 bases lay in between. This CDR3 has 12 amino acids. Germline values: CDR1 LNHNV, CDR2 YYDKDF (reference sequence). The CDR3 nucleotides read TGTGCCACCAGCAGAAGGGCCGCCGAGCAGTACTTC. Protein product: CATSRRAAEQYF.

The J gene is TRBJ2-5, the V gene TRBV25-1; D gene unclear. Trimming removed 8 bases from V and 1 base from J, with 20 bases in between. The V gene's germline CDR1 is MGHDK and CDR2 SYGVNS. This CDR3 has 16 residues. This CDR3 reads CASLPRAQDAQETQYF. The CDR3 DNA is TGTGCCAGCCTCCCCCGCGCGCAGGACGCCCAAGAGACCCAGTACTTC.

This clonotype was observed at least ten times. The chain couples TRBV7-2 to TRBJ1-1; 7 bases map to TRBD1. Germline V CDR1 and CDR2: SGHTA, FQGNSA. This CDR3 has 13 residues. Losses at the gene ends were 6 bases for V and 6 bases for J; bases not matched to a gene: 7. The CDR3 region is CASRVPGGSEAFF. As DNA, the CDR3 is TGTGCCAGCAGGGTTCCAGGGGGGTCTGAAGCTTTCTTT.

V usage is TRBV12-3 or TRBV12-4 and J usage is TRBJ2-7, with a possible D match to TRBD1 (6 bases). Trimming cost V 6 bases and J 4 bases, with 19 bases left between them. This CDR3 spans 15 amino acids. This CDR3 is CASSSPDRLTYEQYF. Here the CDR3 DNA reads TGTGCCAGCAGCTCGCCGGACAGACTTACGTACGAGCAGTACTTC.

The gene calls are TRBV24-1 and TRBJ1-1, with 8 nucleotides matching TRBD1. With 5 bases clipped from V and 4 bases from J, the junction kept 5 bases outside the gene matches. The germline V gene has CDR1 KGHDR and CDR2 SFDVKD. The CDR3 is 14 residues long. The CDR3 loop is CATSGSGGVTEAFF. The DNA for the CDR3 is TGTGCCACCAGTGGGTCAGGGGGCGTCACTGAAGCTTTCTTT.

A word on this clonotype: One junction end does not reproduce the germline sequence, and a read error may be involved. The CDR3 sequence is CASEDERAGIYGYTF. The DNA for the CDR3 is TGTGCCAGCGAAGATGAACGTGCTGGCATTTATGGCTACACCTTC. This chain connects TRBV5-1 to TRBJ1-2; unclear D gene. Germline CDR1 SGHRS, CDR2 YFSETQ. The CDR3 is made up of 15 amino acids. The entire variable domain, with the rest obtained from reference TRBV5-1 and TRBJ1-2, is as follows: KAGVTQTPRYLIKTRGQQVTLSCSPISGHRSVSWYQQTPGQGLQFLFEYFSETQRNKGNFPGRFSGRQFSNSRSEMNVSTLELGDSALYLCASEDERAGIYGYTFGSGTRLTVV.

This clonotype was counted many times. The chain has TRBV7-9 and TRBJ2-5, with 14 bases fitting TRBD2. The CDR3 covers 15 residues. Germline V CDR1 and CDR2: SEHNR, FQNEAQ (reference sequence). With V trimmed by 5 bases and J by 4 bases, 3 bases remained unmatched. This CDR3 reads CASSPGTSGRETQYF. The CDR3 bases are TGTGCCAGCAGCCCCGGGACTAGCGGGAGAGAGACCCAGTACTTC.

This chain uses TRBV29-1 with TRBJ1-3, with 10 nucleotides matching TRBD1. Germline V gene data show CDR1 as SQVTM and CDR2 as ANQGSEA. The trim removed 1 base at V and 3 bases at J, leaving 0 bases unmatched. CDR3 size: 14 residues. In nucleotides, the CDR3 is TGCAGCGTTGAAGGGACAGGGGGTGGAAACACCATATATTTT. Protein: CSVEGTGGGNTIYF.

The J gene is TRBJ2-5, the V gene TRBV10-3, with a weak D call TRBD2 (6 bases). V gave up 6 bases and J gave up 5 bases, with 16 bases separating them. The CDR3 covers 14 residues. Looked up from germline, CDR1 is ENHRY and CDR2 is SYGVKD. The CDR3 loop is CAISVAGSVETQYF. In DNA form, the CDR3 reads TGTGCCATCAGCGTTGCCGGGAGTGTGGAGACCCAGTACTTC.

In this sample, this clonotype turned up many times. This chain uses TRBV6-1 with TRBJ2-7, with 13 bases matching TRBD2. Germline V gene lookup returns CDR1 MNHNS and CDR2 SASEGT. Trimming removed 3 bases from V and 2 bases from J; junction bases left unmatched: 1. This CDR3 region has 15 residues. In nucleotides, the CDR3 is TGTGCCAGCAGTGAGGGACTAGCGGGAACCTACGAGCAGTACTTC. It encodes CASSEGLAGTYEQYF.

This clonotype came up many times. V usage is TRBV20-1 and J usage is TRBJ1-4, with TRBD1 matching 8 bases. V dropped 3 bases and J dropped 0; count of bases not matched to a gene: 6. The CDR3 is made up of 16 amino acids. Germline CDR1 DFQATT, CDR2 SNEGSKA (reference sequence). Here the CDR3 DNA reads TGCAGTGCTAGCGAGCCACAGGGGGCAACTAATGAAAAACTGTTTTTT. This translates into CSASEPQGATNEKLFF.

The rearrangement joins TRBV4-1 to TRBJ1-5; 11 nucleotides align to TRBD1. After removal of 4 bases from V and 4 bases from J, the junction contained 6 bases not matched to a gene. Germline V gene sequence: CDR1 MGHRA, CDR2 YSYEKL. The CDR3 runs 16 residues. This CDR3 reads CASSPVGQGANQPQHF. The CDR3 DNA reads TGCGCCAGCAGCCCGGTTGGACAGGGGGCGAATCAGCCCCAGCATTTT.